This T cell receptor (beta chain) was observed in a study of blood T cell repertoires in COVID-19. The CDR3 consists of 14 residues. The V gene lost 0 bases and the J gene lost 4 bases, with 10 bases spanning the gap. CDR1 is SQVTM, CDR2 ANQGSEA, per germline. The repertoire was sequenced with immunoSEQ multiplex PCR; TCRdb's copy has only in-frame clones and lacks some. This table holds over 200,000 clones, around 90% found once. This sequence originates from a man in his thirties or forties who had been exposed to COVID-19. The genes are TRBV29-1 and TRBJ1-3; D is uncertain. The sequenced material came from PBMCs or T cells enriched from blood (not recorded which). The CDR3, as DNA: TGCAGCGTTGAAGAACCAGGCGCAGGAAACACCATATATTTT. Its translation: CSVEEPGAGNTIYF.